This T cell receptor (beta chain) was sequenced in a study of T cells after yellow fever vaccination. This clonotype came up many times. They built TCR cDNA with 5'RACE template switching, a step that put in a universal primer site and UMIs. TCRdb fed the 5' RACE reads into MiXCR, producing one record per CDR3 protein. The sample lists hundreds of thousands of distinct CDR3 sequences; around 12% were seen once. This CDR3 has 13 residues. CDR1 is SGHTA, CDR2 FQGNSA, per germline. The ends were cut back, 2 bases at V and 5 bases at J, with 8 bases in the middle. The sequencing here drew on PBMCs, taken on the day of the yellow fever booster vaccination. The receptor was derived from a man aged 25-45 years who received the YFV17D yellow fever vaccine. This chain connects TRBV7-2 to TRBJ2-3; D not certain. CDR3 amino acids: CASSLSRLDTQYF. CDR3 DNA: TGTGCCAGCAGCTTATCCAGACTAGATACGCAGTATTTT.